This T cell receptor beta chain comes out of a study of blood T cell repertoires in COVID-19. This CDR3 comprises 15 residues. Germline CDR1 is MDHEN and CDR2 is SYDVKM. The V gene end was trimmed by 7 bases and the J gene end by 7 bases; junction bases not matched to a gene: 8. Using immunoSEQ multiplex PCR, the repertoire was profiled, and TCRdb retains in-frame clones only, with some absent. The sample contains over 150,000 clones, approximately 85% of which appear only once. Residents of around 24 US areas, aged about 18 to 95 years, made up the participants. Symptom resolution, clearance, or two negative PCRs marked donors in Cohort 3 as recovered.

The specimen sequenced was PBMCs or T cells enriched from blood (not recorded which). This clonotype originated in a woman aged 18 to 35 who had recovered from COVID-19. The V and J genes are TRBV28 and TRBJ1-6, with 9 bases lining up with TRBD1. The chain's CDR3 is CASTRGDRDNSPLHF. CDR3 DNA: TGTGCCAGCACCAGAGGGGACAGGGACAATTCACCCCTCCACTTT.